This T cell receptor (beta chain) was found in a study of OX40 agonist ivuxolimab in advanced cancers. Study as a whole: Previous treatment with anti-PD-1, anti-PD-L1 or anti-CTLA-4 therapy was allowed; about 40% had received some. Study findings and constraints: In the 0.1 to 3.0 mg/kg range, CD4+ and CD8+ blood T cells had expanded clonally by week 6. Among T cells, CD8+ cells averaged more expanded clones than CD4+ cells.

On this clone: No antigen is known for it.

V lost 6 bases, J lost 9 bases, and 12 bases lay in between. CDR3 size: 12 residues. Germline CDR1 MNHEY, CDR2 SVGAGI. Sequencing was performed with immunoSEQ multiplex PCR; in TCRdb, only in-frame clones are kept and a portion is missing. Seen here are tens of thousands of clones, over 75% observed once, and the top ten hold around 0.64%. Drawing of blood for sampling happened at baseline, at cycle 4 day 1, and at cycle 7 day 1. The rearrangement links TRBV6-5 to TRBJ1-5; D is undetermined. The material was CD4+ or CD8+ T cells sorted from blood, obtained in a trial of the OX40 agonist ivuxolimab. The TCR sequence derives from an adult with an advanced solid tumor such as melanoma, head and neck, liver or kidney cancer. DNA of the CDR3: TGTGCCAGCAGGGTGATCCTGGGGCCCCAGCATTTT. It yields the protein CASRVILGPQHF.